These 15 T cell receptor beta chains share one sample of origin, sequenced in a study of T cells in Graves' hyperthyroidism and ophthalmopathy (dated by TCRdb to 2018 to 2020). Receptor amplification or capture employed multiplex PCR. Sequenced on an Illumina HiSeq 2000. The TCR beta CDR3 regions were amplified from the RNA transcripts. For the first round of RT-PCR on the TCR CDR3, the HTBI primer set was used together with the Qiagen OneStep RT-PCR kit. TCRdb reworked the public reads: Q25 trimming with fastp, MiXCR clone assembly, productive beta chains retained. Duplicate CDR3 protein sequences are folded into a single record with the most common DNA and genes. The sample table records about 560,000 distinct CDR3 sequences; over 15% of these occur just once. In total, the top ten clones hold more than 15% of the sample. Material for sequencing was blood. These receptors were taken from a woman under 30 with Graves' hyperthyroidism.

J is TRBJ2-5 and V is TRBV15; the D gene is possibly TRBD2 (5 bases). CDR1 is LNHNV, CDR2 YYDKDF, per germline (reference sequence). This CDR3 has 16 residues. Trimming removed 1 base from V and 1 base from J, with 13 bases in between. The CDR3 spells CATSRARGSSQETQYF. CDR3 sequence (DNA): TGTGCCACCAGCAGAGCCCGAGGGAGCAGCCAAGAGACCCAGTACTTC.

The chain carries TRBV20-1 and TRBJ2-7; TRBD1 matches 9 bases. The CDR3 has 13 residues. Looked up from germline, CDR1 is DFQATT and CDR2 is SNEGSKA (reference sequence). The V gene end was trimmed by 6 bases and the J gene end by 1 base; junction bases not matched to a gene: 4. The CDR3 is CSAHRGPSYEQYF. CDR3 bases: TGCAGTGCCCACAGGGGGCCTTCCTACGAGCAGTACTTC.

The rearrangement links TRBV7-2 to TRBJ2-3; D ambiguous. Germline lookup yields CDR1 SGHTA and CDR2 FQGNSA. Trimming took 5 bases from V and 9 from J, leaving 12 bases between them. The CDR3 has 12 amino acids. The CDR3 coding sequence is TGTGCCAGCAGCCCGGCCGAGAGCACGCAGTATTTT. Translation: CASSPAESTQYF.

The V and J genes are TRBV29-1 and TRBJ2-2; D call uncertain. This CDR3 contains 14 residues. Trimming removed 5 bases at V and 1 base at J, with 11 bases between. Germline CDR1 reads SQVTM; CDR2 reads ANQGSEA. The CDR3 DNA reads as TGCAGCGTTTTGGTAGTAGGGAACACCGGGGAGCTGTTTTTT. It yields the protein CSVLVVGNTGELFF.

This clonotype occurred many times. The V and J genes are TRBV2 and TRBJ2-7; D not resolved. Germline V gives CDR1 SNHLY, CDR2 FYNNEI. The V end was cut by 1 base, the J end by 9 bases, with 16 bases between. This CDR3 is 14 amino acids long. CDR3 coding DNA: TGTGCCAGCAGTGAAGGGTTCAAGAGTTTTCCGCAGTACTTC. Translated: CASSEGFKSFPQYF.

This clonotype was detected ten times or more. The chain links TRBV12-3 or TRBV12-4 to TRBJ1-5; no firm D call. This CDR3 region has 16 residues. V was trimmed by 2 bases and J by 0 bases, leaving 11 bases between them. Here the CDR3 DNA reads TGTGCCAGCAGTTTATCGGGTGGAAATAGCAATCAGCCCCAGCATTTT. Translating it yields CASSLSGGNSNQPQHF.

This clonotype was seen ten or more times. This sequence joins TRBV20-1 and TRBJ2-3, with 7 nucleotides matching TRBD2. The CDR3 is 16 amino acids. The ends lost 6 bases at V and 2 bases at J; junction bases unmatched: 14. Germline V lookup: CDR1 DFQATT, CDR2 SNEGSKA (reference sequence). DNA of the CDR3: TGCAGTGCCCCCAGGGTTCTAGCGGAGTCCACAGATACGCAGTATTTT. It translates to CSAPRVLAESTDTQYF.

This clonotype was seen ten or more times. The chain joins TRBV20-1 to TRBJ2-7; 8 nucleotides agree with TRBD2. Germline V gene lookup returns CDR1 DFQATT and CDR2 SNEGSKA (reference sequence). The J segment lost 3 bases and the V segment lost 0 bases, leaving 4 bases of the junction unmatched. This CDR3 has 14 amino acids. The CDR3 is CSAREGTSNYEQYF. The DNA for the CDR3 is TGCAGTGCTAGAGAGGGGACTAGTAACTACGAGCAGTACTTC.

The sample holds many counts of this clonotype. This chain joins TRBV3-1 and TRBJ2-1; D gene unclear. Germline V lookup: CDR1 LGHDT, CDR2 YNNKEL (reference sequence). V shed 0 bases and J shed 8 bases, with 17 bases lying between them. The CDR3 is made up of 16 amino acids. The CDR3 sequence: CASSQDGRPPSDEQFF. The CDR3 DNA is TGTGCCAGCAGCCAAGATGGGCGTCCTCCATCAGATGAGCAGTTCTTC.

The chain combines TRBV5-1 with TRBJ2-1; 8 positions agree with TRBD2. Germline CDR1 reads SGHRS; CDR2 reads YFSETQ. The V segment lost 4 bases and the J segment 4 bases; nucleotides outside the gene matches: 7. This CDR3 is built from 15 residues. The CDR3 is CASSPYGGEYNEQFF. In DNA form, the CDR3 reads TGCGCCAGCAGCCCCTACGGGGGGGAATACAATGAGCAGTTCTTC.

V and J are TRBV12-3 or TRBV12-4 and TRBJ2-7, with 9 bases fitting TRBD2. There are 18 residues in the CDR3. V lost 5 bases, J lost 0 bases, and 14 bases stayed unmatched. The chain's CDR3 is CASSGLGAGGPSSYEQYF. CDR3 sequence (DNA): TGTGCCAGCAGTGGGCTGGGAGCGGGGGGACCAAGCTCCTACGAGCAGTACTTC.

V gene TRBV6-5 combines with J gene TRBJ2-3; D possibly matches TRBD1 or TRBD2 (6 bases each). The CDR3 is made up of 14 amino acids. V shed 2 bases and J shed 4 bases, with 10 bases lying between them. Germline V lookup: CDR1 MNHEY, CDR2 SVGAGI. CDR3 nucleotide sequence: TGTGCCAGCAGTTACAGGGGGGTAGCAGATACGCAGTATTTT. Its translation is CASSYRGVADTQYF.

This sequence joins TRBV5-1 and TRBJ2-1, with unresolved D. The CDR3 is 14 residues long. Deletions cut 0 bases from V and 4 bases from J, with 8 bases between. Germline CDR1 reads SGHRS; CDR2 reads YFSETQ. CDR3: CASSLAWDYNEQFF. The CDR3 DNA sequence: TGCGCCAGCAGCTTGGCTTGGGATTACAATGAGCAGTTCTTC.

This chain uses TRBV30 with TRBJ1-2, with a weak D call TRBD1 (6 bases). Looked up from germline, CDR1 is GTSNPN and CDR2 is SVGIG (reference sequence). V lost 2 bases and J lost 2, with 9 bases in between. The CDR3 totals 13 residues. CDR3 coding DNA: TGTGCCTGGAGTCCTGGACAGAACTATGGCTACACCTTC. It translates to CAWSPGQNYGYTF.

This clonotype has at least ten counts. The rearrangement links TRBV2 to TRBJ2-1; 10 nucleotides match TRBD2. CDR3 length equals 15 residues. Looked up from germline, CDR1 is SNHLY and CDR2 is FYNNEI. V shed 6 bases and J 1 base; nucleotides not matched to a gene: 3. The CDR3 DNA follows: TGTGCCAGCAGAGTGACTAGCGGGTCCTACAATGAGCAGTTCTTC. As protein: CASRVTSGSYNEQFF.